Listed below are T cell receptor beta chains from one sample, sequenced in a study of shared clonotypes between healthy human individuals. TCRdb's table, derived via immunoSEQ multiplex PCR, lists solely in-frame clones and lacks some. Here the sample spans roughly 1.4 million clones, about 98.5% being singletons. The material sequenced was naive CD4+ T cells sorted from blood. These receptors came from a man between 25 and 39 years old in good health. Each CDR3 is given with its conserved first and last residue. Each record gives: clone size, CDR3 length, J gene, D gene, V gene, CDR3 DNA, CDR3 protein. The D gene is left open where the match is weak. Some rows have no size entry. The others give once, few or many, or a class for an expanded clone.

size: -; length: 14; J: TRBJ1-3; D: -; V: TRBV6-1; DNA: TGTGCCAGCAGTTTACAGGGCTCTGGAAACACCATATATTTT; CDR3: CASSLQGSGNTIYF
size: -; length: 13; J: TRBJ1-2; D: -; V: TRBV9; DNA: TGTGCCAGCAGCGTAGATATGGGGTTAGGCTACACCTTC; CDR3: CASSVDMGLGYTF
size: -; length: 14; J: TRBJ2-3; D: -; V: TRBV5-4; DNA: TGTGCCAGCAGCTTCGGGAGTAGGGCAGATACGCAGTATTTT; CDR3: CASSFGSRADTQYF
size: -; length: 14; J: TRBJ1-5; D: -; V: TRBV28; DNA: TGTGCCAGCAGGAAAGAAGTTAGCAATCAGCCCCAGCATTTT; CDR3: CASRKEVSNQPQHF
size: -; length: 15; J: TRBJ2-1; D: TRBD2; V: TRBV6-1; DNA: TGTGCCAGCAGTGTACTAGCGGGGACCTACAATGAGCAGTTCTTC; CDR3: CASSVLAGTYNEQFF
size: -; length: 13; J: TRBJ2-5; D: -; V: TRBV7-2; DNA: TGTGCCAGCAGCTTAGAACCCCAGGGGACCCAGTACTTC; CDR3: CASSLEPQGTQYF
size: once; length: 16; J: TRBJ1-2; D: TRBD1; V: TRBV29-1; DNA: TGCAGCGTCGGCAATCTCCGGGACAGCCTTAACTATGGCTACACCTTC; CDR3: CSVGNLRDSLNYGYTF
size: -; length: 15; J: TRBJ1-2; D: TRBD1; V: TRBV5-4; DNA: TGTGCCAGCAGCTTGCCCCGGGACAGAGACTATGGCTACACCTTC; CDR3: CASSLPRDRDYGYTF
size: -; length: 15; J: TRBJ2-1; D: -; V: TRBV10-2; DNA: TGCGCCAGCGGCCGGGGGACAAATTTAGTACATGAGCAGTTCTTC; CDR3: CASGRGTNLVHEQFF
size: -; length: 14; J: TRBJ1-2; D: -; V: TRBV6-1; DNA: TGTGCCAGCAGTGATGGTGGAGGCGGCTATGGCTACACCTTC; CDR3: CASSDGGGGYGYTF
size: -; length: 15; J: TRBJ2-1; D: TRBD2; V: TRBV9; DNA: TGTGCCAGCAGCGTAGGCGGGAGGGCCTACAATGAGCAGTTCTTC; CDR3: CASSVGGRAYNEQFF
size: -; length: 14; J: TRBJ1-1; D: -; V: TRBV28; DNA: TGTGCCAGCAGTTCCGGGGACCTGAACACTGAAGCTTTCTTT; CDR3: CASSSGDLNTEAFF
size: -; length: 15; J: TRBJ2-1; D: TRBD2; V: TRBV11-2; DNA: TGTGCCAGCAGCTTAAGACTAGCGGGAGTTAGAGAGCAGTTCTTC; CDR3: CASSLRLAGVREQFF
size: -; length: 14; J: TRBJ1-1; D: -; V: TRBV10-3; DNA: TGTGCCATCAGGGGTGGACAGACAAACACTGAAGCTTTCTTT; CDR3: CAIRGGQTNTEAFF
size: -; length: 16; J: TRBJ2-4; D: TRBD2; V: TRBV14; DNA: TGTGCCAGCAGCTCTTTAGCGGGAGGACGGAAAAACATTCAGTACTTC; CDR3: CASSSLAGGRKNIQYF
size: -; length: 14; J: TRBJ1-4; D: -; V: TRBV11-2; DNA: TGTGCCAGCAGCCCCGTCTTGGGAAATGAAAAACTGTTTTTT; CDR3: CASSPVLGNEKLFF
size: -; length: 16; J: TRBJ2-3; D: TRBD1; V: TRBV18; DNA: TGTGCCAGCTCATCTGGGACAGGGACTAGCACAGATACGCAGTATTTT; CDR3: CASSSGTGTSTDTQYF
size: -; length: 13; J: TRBJ2-7; D: -; V: TRBV6-1; DNA: TGTGCCAGCAGTGAAAACAGACCCTACGAGCAGTACTTC; CDR3: CASSENRPYEQYF
size: -; length: 15; J: TRBJ2-3; D: -; V: TRBV7-2; DNA: TGTGCCAGCAGCCTCCAAAGCGTTAGCACAGATACGCAGTATTTT; CDR3: CASSLQSVSTDTQYF
size: -; length: 17; J: TRBJ2-1; D: TRBD1; V: TRBV7-2; DNA: TGTGCCAGCACCGGGACAGGTGCTAAAATGACACCCCTTTGGCAGTTCTTC; CDR3: CASTGTGAKMTPLWQFF
size: -; length: 18; J: TRBJ2-7; D: -; V: TRBV4-1; DNA: TGCGCCAGCAGCCAAGCCCGGGACGGGGCCGGGGTTGGTTACGAGCAGTACTTC; CDR3: CASSQARDGAGVGYEQYF
size: -; length: 15; J: TRBJ2-1; D: TRBD1; V: TRBV11-3; DNA: TGTGCCAGCAGCCCCCGGACAGGGGGTTCCCGACGGCAGTTCTTC; CDR3: CASSPRTGGSRRQFF
size: -; length: 14; J: TRBJ2-2; D: -; V: TRBV7-8; DNA: TGTGCCAGCAGCTTAGAGAGGGTTCGGGGGGAGCTGTTTTTT; CDR3: CASSLERVRGELFF
size: -; length: 16; J: TRBJ2-3; D: -; V: TRBV15; DNA: TGTGCCACCAGCAGAGGCGGCGAGACCGGCACAGATACGCAGTATTTT; CDR3: CATSRGGETGTDTQYF
size: -; length: 13; J: TRBJ2-5; D: -; V: TRBV12-5; DNA: TGTGCTAGTGGTTTGCTAGATCCAGAGACCCAGTACTTC; CDR3: CASGLLDPETQYF
size: -; length: 15; J: TRBJ2-1; D: TRBD2; V: TRBV18; DNA: TGTGCCAGCTCACCCCTAGCGGCAACCTACAATGAGCAGTTCTTC; CDR3: CASSPLAATYNEQFF
size: once; length: 15; J: TRBJ2-4; D: -; V: TRBV11-2; DNA: TGTGCCAGCAGCTTAGAGGACTTAGCCAAAAACATTCAGTACTTC; CDR3: CASSLEDLAKNIQYF
size: -; length: 13; J: TRBJ2-3; D: TRBD1; V: TRBV29-1; DNA: TGCAGCGCCCGGGACAGGGCTCCGGATACGCAGTATTTT; CDR3: CSARDRAPDTQYF